The 24 T cell receptor beta chains reported below all come from one sample, sequenced in a study of T-cell reconstitution after alpha-beta-depleted transplantation in children. A library of TCRbeta sequences, prepared with unique molecular identifiers, was generated. Each CDR3 protein is one row after TCRdb ran MiXCR on the PCR reads. There are about a million distinct CDR3 sequences in the sample; 25% to 35% occur only once, and roughly 31% lies in the top ten. Sample: PBMCs, mostly from graft donor cells, taken 360 days after TCRalphabeta/CD19-depleted stem cell transplant. These receptors were obtained from a boy in the first two years of life who had a stem cell transplant for SCID, so the T cells may come from the graft donor.

The rearrangement joins TRBV28 to TRBJ2-6; D is unresolved. Germline CDR1 is MDHEN and CDR2 is SYDVKM. The CDR3 covers 18 residues. Trimming removed 2 bases at V and 3 bases at J, with 17 bases between. Here the CDR3 DNA reads TGTGCCAGCAGTTTAGTTCCATACCGCTCCAGTGGGGCCAACGTCCTGACTTTC. Protein product: CASSLVPYRSSGANVLTF.

This clonotype came up many times. The chain carries TRBV27 and TRBJ2-1, with D unresolved. Germline V CDR1 and CDR2: MNHEY, SMNVEV (reference sequence). Between the trimmed V and J ends, which lost 5 bases and 3 bases, there was a span of 2 bases. The CDR3 is 11 residues long. CDR3 coding DNA: TGTGCCAGCAGTGACTACAATGAGCAGTTCTTC. The encoded protein is CASSDYNEQFF.

The genes are TRBV5-1 and TRBJ2-5; 10 nucleotides match TRBD2. The CDR3 has 15 amino acids. Per the germline V gene, CDR1 is SGHRS and CDR2 is YFSETQ. CDR3 in amino acids: CGTSGLAGDQETQYF. The DNA for the CDR3 is TGCGGCACCTCGGGGCTAGCGGGAGATCAAGAGACCCAGTACTTC.

The rearrangement links TRBV5-1 to TRBJ2-3, with TRBD1 matching over 8 bases. The CDR3 consists of 15 residues. V lost 4 bases, J lost 2 bases, and 6 bases stayed unmatched. Germline V CDR1 and CDR2: SGHRS, YFSETQ. DNA for the CDR3: TGCGCCAGCAGCAAGGACAGGGTAATCACAGATACGCAGTATTTT. This gives the protein CASSKDRVITDTQYF.

This chain connects TRBV20-1 to TRBJ2-3; D is perhaps TRBD1 (6 bases). V lost 2 bases to trimming and J lost 2 bases, with 11 bases between them. The germline V gene encodes CDR1 DFQATT and CDR2 SNEGSKA (reference sequence). The CDR3 consists of 14 residues. The CDR3 here is CSARIQGNTDTQYF. For the CDR3, the DNA is TGCAGTGCTAGAATACAGGGCAACACAGATACGCAGTATTTT.

The rearrangement uses TRBV27 and TRBJ1-2; D perhaps matches TRBD1 (6 bases). The CDR3 loop spans 13 amino acids. Looked up from germline, CDR1 is MNHEY and CDR2 is SMNVEV (reference sequence). The V and J ends lost 5 bases and 4 bases respectively, with 11 bases between them. CDR3 DNA sequence: TGTGCCAGCAGTCCGAGGGGGGGCTATGGCTACACCTTC. It encodes CASSPRGGYGYTF.

J is TRBJ2-7 and V is TRBV20-1, with 8 bases that match TRBD1. V shed 3 bases and J 3 bases; nucleotides not matched to a gene: 4. CDR3 size: 13 residues. The V gene's germline CDR1 is DFQATT and CDR2 SNEGSKA (reference sequence). The CDR3 DNA sequence: TGCAGTGCTAGGCTCAGGGGGCTCTACGAGCAGTACTTC. Its translation: CSARLRGLYEQYF.

The chain recombines TRBV5-5 with TRBJ2-1; no clear D gene. V gave up 2 bases and J gave up 10 bases, with 13 bases separating them. The CDR3 totals 13 residues. In germline, CDR1 is SGHKS, CDR2 YYEKEE (reference sequence). CDR3 bases: TGTGCCAGCAGCTTTATCGAGTCTCCGGAGCAGTTCTTC. It translates to CASSFIESPEQFF.

This clonotype was observed a handful of times. The J gene is TRBJ2-3, the V gene TRBV5-1, with 8 bases that match TRBD2. The J segment lost 2 bases and the V segment lost 3 bases, leaving 8 bases of the junction unmatched. The CDR3 totals 16 residues. From germline, CDR1 is SGHRS and CDR2 YFSETQ. The CDR3 protein is CASSSGGTTHTDTQYF. The CDR3 DNA follows: TGCGCCAGCAGCTCGGGAGGGACTACCCACACAGATACGCAGTATTTT.

The chain couples TRBV20-1 to TRBJ2-2, with 10 positions matching TRBD1. The V gene's germline CDR1 is DFQATT and CDR2 SNEGSKA (reference sequence). This CDR3 region has 15 residues. The ends lost 5 bases at V and 5 bases at J; junction bases unmatched: 8. CDR3 in amino acids: CSARGTGVFTGELFF. The DNA for the CDR3 is TGCAGTGCTCGGGGGACAGGGGTCTTTACCGGGGAGCTGTTTTTT.

A single count supports this clonotype. J is TRBJ1-1 and V is TRBV2, with D unresolved. The CDR3 runs to 11 residues. V was trimmed by 5 bases and J by 7 bases, leaving 8 bases between them. Per the germline V gene, CDR1 is SNHLY and CDR2 is FYNNEI. The CDR3 sequence: CASSPFNEAFF. Here the CDR3 DNA reads TGTGCCAGCAGTCCCTTCAATGAAGCTTTCTTT.

Ten or more counts support this clonotype. The chain employs TRBV5-1 and TRBJ2-7; no clear D gene. The CDR3 is made up of 13 amino acids. Germline CDR1 SGHRS, CDR2 YFSETQ. Trimming took 0 bases from V and 3 from J, leaving 7 bases between them. This CDR3 is CASSLGPIYEQYF. CDR3 sequence (DNA): TGCGCCAGCAGCTTGGGGCCTATCTACGAGCAGTACTTC.

This clonotype came up once. The rearrangement joins TRBV20-1 to TRBJ2-7; D not certain. The CDR3 length is 15 residues. Trimming cost V 0 bases and J 3 bases, with 15 bases left between them. Germline loops: CDR1 DFQATT, CDR2 SNEGSKA (reference sequence). The DNA for the CDR3 is TGCAGTGCTAGAGAAAGACACCGTAATAACTACGAGCAGTACTTC. Encoded protein: CSARERHRNNYEQYF.

There are a few counts of this clonotype. The chain has TRBV5-1 and TRBJ2-1, with 9 bases identical to TRBD1. Per the germline V gene, CDR1 is SGHRS and CDR2 is YFSETQ. CDR3 size: 14 residues. V was pared by 3 bases and J by 8 bases, with 6 bases of the junction left unmatched. The CDR3 DNA sequence: TGCGCCAGCAGCTCGACAGGGGGTCCGGATGAGCAGTTCTTC. Encoded protein: CASSSTGGPDEQFF. Full variable domain (missing parts from reference TRBV5-1 and TRBJ2-1): KAGVTQTPRYLIKTRGQQVTLSCSPISGHRSVSWYQQTPGQGLQFLFEYFSETQRNKGNFPGRFSGRQFSNSRSEMNVSTLELGDSALYLCASSSTGGPDEQFFGPGTRLTVL.

This clonotype appeared a few times. V is TRBV4-1 and J is TRBJ2-3; the match to TRBD1 covers 8 bases. V lost 0 bases, J lost 6 bases, and 5 bases stayed unmatched. This CDR3 spans 15 amino acids. Per the germline V gene, CDR1 is MGHRA and CDR2 is YSYEKL. CDR3 DNA: TGCGCCAGCAGCCAAGACCCCAGGGGGCGGGATACGCAGTATTTT. Its translation is CASSQDPRGRDTQYF.

The chain carries TRBV2 and TRBJ2-7, with TRBD1 identical over 7 bases. Germline V gene data show CDR1 as SNHLY and CDR2 as FYNNEI. The junction had 8 bases not matched to a gene; V was cut back by 6 bases and J by 3 bases. This CDR3 is built from 14 residues. CDR3 nucleotide sequence: TGTGCCAGCAGGATGGGCAGGGGGATCTACGAGCAGTACTTC. It specifies CASRMGRGIYEQYF.

This clonotype was picked up a small number of times. CDR3 nucleotides: TGTGCCAGCACTGAGGACAGCCACGAAGAGACCCAGTACTTC. This codes for CASTEDSHEETQYF. The V gene is TRBV25-1, the J gene TRBJ2-5; a weak D match, TRBD1 (6 bases). Per germline, CDR1 MGHDK and CDR2 SYGVNS. Trimming stripped 7 bases from V and 3 bases from J, with 15 bases between. The CDR3 extends over 14 amino acids.

Only a few counts were recorded for this clonotype. The chain employs TRBV4-1 and TRBJ1-1; possibly TRBD1 for D (5 bases). Trimming removed 0 bases from V and 4 bases from J, with 12 bases in between. The CDR3 is 15 residues long. CDR1 and CDR2 from the germline V gene are MGHRA and YSYEKL. CDR3 DNA: TGCGCCAGCAGCCAAGAAGGGGCCTGGCTCACTGAAGCTTTCTTT. Its translation is CASSQEGAWLTEAFF.

This clonotype has just a few counts. V usage is TRBV6-5 and J usage is TRBJ1-1; D is uncertain. The CDR3 runs to 15 residues. Between the trimmed V and J ends, which lost 2 bases and 3 bases, there was a span of 13 bases. Germline CDR1 reads MNHEY; CDR2 reads SVGAGI. The CDR3 here is CASSYARLSYTEAFF. CDR3 nucleotide sequence: TGTGCCAGCAGTTACGCACGGCTATCCTACACTGAAGCTTTCTTT.

The CDR3 DNA reads TGCGCCAGCAGCCAAGATTGGACAGGGGGCCACCTTGGGCAGTACTTC. Protein product: CASSQDWTGGHLGQYF. The J gene is TRBJ2-7, the V gene TRBV4-3; 11 bases align to TRBD1. Germline loops: CDR1 LGHNA, CDR2 YSLEER. The CDR3 is 16 amino acids. V shed 0 bases and J 9 bases; nucleotides not matched to a gene: 10.

The J gene is TRBJ2-7, the V gene TRBV5-5; 7 nucleotides match TRBD1. The J segment lost 5 bases and the V segment lost 2 bases, leaving 7 bases of the junction unmatched. Germline-derived CDR1 and CDR2 are SGHKS and YYEKEE (reference sequence). This CDR3 spans 14 amino acids. The chain's CDR3 is CASSFHRGSDEQYF. In DNA form, the CDR3 reads TGTGCCAGCAGCTTCCACAGGGGTTCCGACGAGCAGTACTTC.

Turning to this clonotype: A read error may account for a junction end that differs from germline. The CDR3 region has the DNA TGCTGTGCTAGTTGCCCCTGGGGTGAAAAACTGTTTTTT. Translation gives CCASCPWGEKLFF. This chain links TRBV20-1 with TRBJ1-4; D unclear. Germline-derived CDR1 and CDR2 are DFQATT and SNEGSKA (reference sequence). The CDR3 consists of 13 residues.

This clonotype was picked up a small number of times. The chain combines TRBV4-1 with TRBJ2-6; D not resolved. Trimming shortened V by 8 bases and J by 0 bases, and 8 bases separated the two germline ends. Germline CDR1 reads MGHRA; CDR2 reads YSYEKL. The CDR3 is 14 residues long. The CDR3 DNA sequence: TGCGCCAGCGGGCAGGACTCTGGGGCCAACGTCCTGACTTTC. Protein sequence: CASGQDSGANVLTF.

This clonotype was detected only a few times. The V call is TRBV5-1, the J call TRBJ2-1; 10 bases are shared with TRBD2. The J segment lost 6 bases and the V segment lost 4 bases, leaving 13 bases of the junction unmatched. This CDR3 comprises 17 residues. Germline CDR1 and CDR2: SGHRS and YFSETQ. The CDR3 nucleotides read TGCGCCAGCAGCCTCTACCAAACTAGCGGGGCTGGCAATGAGCAGTTCTTC. This gives the protein CASSLYQTSGAGNEQFF.